This TCR beta chain stems from a study of T cell repertoires in cytomegalovirus infection (dated by TCRdb to about 2019). Background for the entire study: Donor HLA type was relevant to the analysis, as public TCR beta signatures indicated carriage of CMV infection together with the matching HLA type.

The sequencing machine was an Illumina HiSeq 1500. Starting from the raw public reads, TCRdb applied fastp trimming at Q25, assembled clones with MiXCR and retained in-frame beta chains. Rows are unified per CDR3 protein, each entry keeping the most common DNA and genes. The table for this sample lists approximately 400,000 distinct CDR3 sequences; approximately 32% of them were counted only once. The ten largest account for approximately 13% of the sample. General findings and caveats noted by the study authors: The ex vivo response was dominated by HLA-C-restricted CMV-specific TCR beta clonotypes, which also provided the single most frequent clonotype in two of eight donors. Carriers of CMV infection plus the relevant HLA type were discriminated by the cumulative frequency of public TCR beta family members in the study cohort and in an independent roughly 320-donor cohort.

The sample holds a few counts of this clonotype. Its recognized antigen is unknown. Per-base qualities were not stored, and no clone one base away is much larger. As encoded in the germline V gene, CDR1 is SGHVS while CDR2 is FNYEAQ. V and J are truncated by 5 bases and 0 bases respectively, leaving an intervening sequence of 13 bases. The CDR3 runs 15 amino acids, cysteine and phenylalanine included. The only DNA kept is the CDR3, 45 bases in frame from the first base. The chain was built from TRBV7-6 and TRBJ2-5; TRBD1 might be the D gene, on 5 matching bases. The sample consisted of PBMCs. The receptor's source is a human donor in good health (CMV status not recorded). Some clones in this sample may be carry-over from other donors' samples. The CDR3 reads CASSRMTANQETQYF. The nucleotide sequence is TGTGCCAGCAGCCGAATGACAGCTAACCAAGAGACCCAGTACTTC.